This T cell receptor beta chain emerged from a study of blood T cell repertoires in COVID-19. The data were produced by immunoSEQ multiplex PCR, yet TCRdb's version contains in-frame clones alone and is incomplete. This sample yields roughly 300,000 clones, of which more than 80% are seen a single time; around 6.8% belongs to the top ten. Sequencing input: peripheral blood. The clonotype originates from a woman in her twenties or thirties with COVID-19, enrolled during active disease.

For the CDR3, the DNA is TGTGCCAGCAGCTTCGCCGGGTCCCTCGCTTCTGGAAACACCATATATTTT. Translated, it gives CASSFAGSLASGNTIYF. The gene calls are TRBV7-2 and TRBJ1-3; D not certain. CDR3 length equals 17 residues. Trimming stripped 3 bases from V and 1 base from J, with 16 bases between. Germline V gives CDR1 SGHTA, CDR2 FQGNSA.